Listed here is a single T cell receptor beta chain. Its antigen remains unidentified. The data were obtained in a study of CD8+CD57+ T cells in acquired aplastic anemia. Background on the study: Sorted cells (CD4+ and CD8+) yielded DNA amounts that averaged 3.2 ug.

TCR beta VDJ and CDR3 profiles were obtained from a genomic DNA template. TCRdb passed the reads through MiXCR, listing each CDR3 protein once. The data hold under 250,000 distinct CDR3 sequences, with 60% to 80% observed a single time. Findings and limits, study-wide: The number of CD8+ CDR3 sequences shared by patients and controls was twenty-nine. Patients and healthy controls showed no significant CD8+ Simpson's diversity difference.

For sequencing, patients were chosen who had shown expansion of CD8+CD57+ cells by flow cytometry. Each patient carried a diagnosis of severe acquired aplastic anemia. V was clipped by 2 bases and J by 9 bases, with 11 bases between them. Germline V gene sequence: CDR1 MNHEY, CDR2 SVGAGI. The CDR3 covers 13 residues. This TCR was sampled from a human donor with aplastic anemia. The chain links TRBV6-5 to TRBJ2-1, with D tentatively TRBD1 (6 bases). Sequencing was done on a sample of sorted CD4+, CD8+, or CD8+CD57+ T cells (not recorded which) from PBMCs. CDR3 coding DNA: TGTGCCAGCAGTTACGGGGGCCTAGTTGAGCAGTTCTTC. It yields the protein CASSYGGLVEQFF.